This is a list of T cell receptor beta chains from one sample in a study of multiple sclerosis patients with progressive multifocal leukoencephalopathy. Produced via immunoSEQ multiplex PCR; TCRdb's table is partial and in-frame only. This sample has fewer than 35,000 clones, with 80% to 95% found just once. The sample comprised PBMCs. The receptors derive from a man younger than 45 with multiple sclerosis. The CDR3 runs from the conserved cysteine through the conserved F or W.

TRBJ1-1 TRBV5-1 CASSEAYHLMNTEAFF
TRBJ1-1 TRBV7-8 CASSLRVTEAFF
TRBJ2-5 TRBV5-1 CASSFAGHGAQYF
TRBJ2-3 TRBV5-1 CASSLAPSGSGTDTQYF
TRBJ1-1 TRBV5-5 CASSFMNTEAFF
TRBJ1-2 TRBV6-5 CASSWTGKGYTF
TRBJ1-2 TRBV5-6 CASSPLGGSNYGYTF
TRBJ2-1 TRBV7-8 CASSLVAGNEQFF
TRBJ2-2 TRBV19 CAGASWNTGELFF
TRBJ1-3 TRBV7-2 CASSLAGTNYGNTIYF
TRBJ2-7 TRBV4-3 CASSQDFAGGAYEQYF
TRBJ2-2 TRBV4-3 CASSPSLAGHTGELFF
TRBJ1-4 TRBV15 CATSRPTEHRVANEKLFF
TRBJ2-1 TRBV7-9 CASSPFGAGGGGNEQFF
TRBJ1-1 TRBV5-8 CASSPRRQVSAFF
TRBJ2-5 TRBV7-6 CASSLSGRAETQYF
TRBJ2-7 TRBV27 CASSPRTGVTYEQYF
TRBJ1-2 TRBV5-4 CASSLGTGLGGYTF
TRBJ1-1 TRBV10-3 CAISESSSLLNTEAFF
TRBJ1-5 TRBV19 CASRDSRNPLPQHF